A selection of T cell receptor beta chains follows, all from one sample in a study of T cell responses to AZD1222 COVID-19 vaccine. Repertoires were generated with immunoSEQ multiplex PCR, while TCRdb's copy carries only in-frame clones and drops some. The table has under 140,000 clones, 85% to 95% seen once. The starting material was peripheral blood, obtained on day 0 of AZD1222 vaccination. These receptor sequences come from an adult in good health. CDR3s include the opening cysteine and the closing phenylalanine or tryptophan. D genes are given only for firm matches. Only part of the rows carry a size: once, few, many, or a class if the clone is expanded.

d_call	v_call	clone_size	j_call	cdr3_nt	cdr3_aa
TRBD1	TRBV5-6	.	TRBJ2-7	TGTGCCAGCAGCTTGATCGGACAGGGGTACGAGCAGTACTTC	CASSLIGQGYEQYF
.	TRBV7-8	.	TRBJ1-1	TGTGCCAGCAGCTTACCCGGGGCGGGGACTGAAGCTTTCTTT	CASSLPGAGTEAFF
TRBD1	TRBV5-6	once	TRBJ2-7	TGTGCCAGCAGCAAACCCGGGGACAGATCCTACGAGCAGTACTTC	CASSKPGDRSYEQYF
TRBD1	TRBV19	.	TRBJ2-7	TGTGCCAGTAGTTTCAACGGACAGGGGGGTCCCTACGAGCAGTACTTC	CASSFNGQGGPYEQYF
TRBD1	TRBV10-1	.	TRBJ1-4	TGCGCCAGCAGTGAAGGGACAGGGGGTGAAAAACTGTTTTTT	CASSEGTGGEKLFF
TRBD1	TRBV29-1	.	TRBJ1-5	TGCAGCGTCACCGGGACAGATAGCAATCAGCCCCAGCATTTT	CSVTGTDSNQPQHF
.	TRBV28	.	TRBJ1-2	TGTGCCAGCTTCTCTAAAGGGACGGGCATCTTCTATGGCTACACCTTC	CASFSKGTGIFYGYTF
.	TRBV19	.	TRBJ1-3	TGTGCCAGTAGTAGGGCGACAGGTGCTGGAAACACCATATATTTT	CASSRATGAGNTIYF
TRBD1	TRBV2	.	TRBJ1-4	TGTGCCAGCAGTGATATCTTACAGCCAGGGGGTGAAAAACTGTTTTTT	CASSDILQPGGEKLFF
.	TRBV7-9	.	TRBJ2-7	TGTGCCAGCAGTGGCCGGTACGAGCAGTACTTC	CASSGRYEQYF
TRBD1	TRBV13	.	TRBJ1-1	TGTGCCGGAACTGGGGGGACAGGGGTTACTGAAGCTTTCTTT	CAGTGGTGVTEAFF
.	TRBV6-5	.	TRBJ1-5	TGTGCCAGCAGTTACTCCGGCCTCAATCAGCCCCAGCATTTT	CASSYSGLNQPQHF
.	TRBV4-1	.	TRBJ1-3	TGCGCCAGCAGCCCAAGACAGTTCTCTGGAAACACCATATATTTT	CASSPRQFSGNTIYF
.	TRBV9	.	TRBJ1-3	TGTGCCAGCAGCGGCAGTGACCCTGGAAACACCATATATTTT	CASSGSDPGNTIYF
.	TRBV13	once	TRBJ1-1	TGTGCCAGCAGCCCCGGTTGGGGGAAAGGGAACACTGAAGCTTTCTTT	CASSPGWGKGNTEAFF
TRBD1	TRBV7-2	once	TRBJ1-5	TGTGCCAGCAGCCAGCGCAGGGGGGGAAATCAGCCCCAGCATTTT	CASSQRRGGNQPQHF
TRBD1	TRBV4-2	.	TRBJ1-2	TGTGCCAGCAGCCAAGAAGTTAGGACAGGGGCCAACTATGGCTACACCTTC	CASSQEVRTGANYGYTF
.	TRBV11-2	.	TRBJ2-5	TGTGCCAGCAGCACACACACCCCCGGGACCGTGCAAGAGACCCAGTACTTC	CASSTHTPGTVQETQYF
TRBD1	TRBV7-9	.	TRBJ2-6	TGTGCCAGCAGCTTAGCCTGGGACAGGGGGGCTGGGGCCAACGTCCTGACTTTC	CASSLAWDRGAGANVLTF
.	TRBV3-1/TRBV3-2	once	TRBJ2-5	TGTGCCAGCAGCCAAGTGGAAACTAGCCAATTTCGGTACTTC	CASSQVETSQFRYF
.	TRBV7-9	.	TRBJ2-1	TGTGCCAGCAGCCCCCGGCGGGACCCCTACAATGAGCAGTTCTTC	CASSPRRDPYNEQFF
.	TRBV7-2	.	TRBJ1-2	TGTGCCAGCAGCTTAAAAACAGGTGCCCACTATGGCTACACCTTC	CASSLKTGAHYGYTF
TRBD1	TRBV6-2/TRBV6-3	few	TRBJ1-5	TGTGCCAGCAGTTCCGGCAGGGGGCCTCAGCCCCAGCATTTT	CASSSGRGPQPQHF
.	TRBV11-2	.	TRBJ2-7	TGTGCCAGCAGCTTAGCTCCGAATTACGAGCAGTACTTC	CASSLAPNYEQYF
TRBD2	TRBV24-1	.	TRBJ2-1	TGTGCCACCAGTGACCCTAGCGGGGGCAATGAGCAGTTCTTC	CATSDPSGGNEQFF
.	TRBV11-1	.	TRBJ1-1	TGTGCCAGCAGCCCCAGGGGCTTGAACACTGAAGCTTTCTTT	CASSPRGLNTEAFF
TRBD1	TRBV20-1	.	TRBJ1-1	TGCAGTGCTAGTCAGGGGGCGAGGAGGAGCACTGAAGCTTTCTTT	CSASQGARRSTEAFF
TRBD1	TRBV11-2	few	TRBJ1-4	TGTGCCAGCAAACTCGGGACAGGGAGGGAAAAACTGTTTTTT	CASKLGTGREKLFF
.	TRBV5-5	.	TRBJ1-5	TGTGCCAGCAGCGTACAGGTTAATAGCAATCAGCCCCAGCATTTT	CASSVQVNSNQPQHF
.	TRBV21-1	.	TRBJ1-5	TGTGCCAGCAACAAGCCTAGGGGCGGGAGCAATCAGCCCCAGCATTTT	CASNKPRGGSNQPQHF
.	TRBV5-1	.	TRBJ2-7	TGCGCCAGCAGCTTATCGACAGGCCCCTACGAGCAGTACTTC	CASSLSTGPYEQYF
.	TRBV6-5	.	TRBJ2-3	TGTGCCAGCAGAAGACAGGCCAGCACAGATACGCAGTATTTT	CASRRQASTDTQYF
TRBD1	TRBV19	few	TRBJ1-2	TGTGCCAGTAGCCCGACAGGGCCTTATGGCTACACCTTC	CASSPTGPYGYTF
.	TRBV11-3	.	TRBJ2-5	TGTGCCAGCAGCTTAGATCACGGACCAGTCGGAGAGACCCAGTACTTC	CASSLDHGPVGETQYF
TRBD1	TRBV4-1	.	TRBJ1-1	TGCGCCAGCAGCCAAGGCGGGAGGGGGCTGGCCACTGAAGCTTTCTTT	CASSQGGRGLATEAFF
.	TRBV10-2	once	TRBJ1-1	TGCGCCAGCAGTCAGGTGGAGAACACTGAAGCTTTCTTT	CASSQVENTEAFF
TRBD2	TRBV6-5	.	TRBJ2-1	TGTGCCAGCACCATGTCCGGGACTAGAAACAATGAGCAGTTCTTC	CASTMSGTRNNEQFF
.	TRBV7-6	once	TRBJ1-4	TGTGCCAGCAGCTTGGGGCTGGGGTCTGAAAAACTGTTTTTT	CASSLGLGSEKLFF
.	TRBV2	few	TRBJ2-7	TGTGCCAGCATCGGCGGGTTCACCTCCTACGAGCAGTACTTC	CASIGGFTSYEQYF
.	TRBV10-3	.	TRBJ2-5	TGTGCCATCGCAGTGGGGAACCAAGAGACCCAGTACTTC	CAIAVGNQETQYF
.	TRBV7-2	few	TRBJ1-5	TGTGCCAGCAGCTTAGATCTATCTCCCAGTCAGCCCCAGCATTTT	CASSLDLSPSQPQHF
.	TRBV27	.	TRBJ2-7	TGTGCCAGCAGTTTATACGCCCATCAGACCGGGGCGAGGGAGCAGTACTTC	CASSLYAHQTGAREQYF
.	TRBV10-3	once	TRBJ2-2	TGTGCCATCAGCGAAACCGGGGAGCTGTTTTTT	CAISETGELFF
.	TRBV4-1	.	TRBJ1-2	TGCGCCAGCAGCCAAGATGAAGGGCGGGCCTATGGCTACACCTTC	CASSQDEGRAYGYTF
TRBD1	TRBV27	.	TRBJ2-7	TGTGCCAGCAGTTTTGGGACAGGGGATTACGAGCAGTACTTC	CASSFGTGDYEQYF
TRBD1	TRBV5-8	.	TRBJ1-1	TGTGCCAGCAGCTTCTACAGGGGAGGTCGGGCGGAAGCTTTCTTT	CASSFYRGGRAEAFF
.	TRBV18	.	TRBJ2-5	TGTGCCAGCTCACCACCGTCGGTGAGGGAGACCCAGTACTTC	CASSPPSVRETQYF
TRBD1	TRBV10-3	few	TRBJ1-1	TGTGCCATCAGCCGACAGGGTGGGAACACTGAAGCTTTCTTT	CAISRQGGNTEAFF
.	TRBV19	.	TRBJ2-7	TGTGCCAGCCTATTGGGCGAGCAGTACTTC	CASLLGEQYF
TRBD2	TRBV2	.	TRBJ2-2	TGTGCCAGCAGTCTAGCGGGGGGGCCCGCCGGGGAGCTGTTTTTT	CASSLAGGPAGELFF
TRBD1	TRBV6-5	.	TRBJ1-5	TGTGCCAGCAGACCGGGACAGGGCGCCCAGCATTTT	CASRPGQGAQHF
.	TRBV11-2	once	TRBJ2-1	TGTGCCAGCAGCTTTATGGGGTACAATGAGCAGTTCTTC	CASSFMGYNEQFF
.	TRBV29-1	.	TRBJ1-3	TGCAGCGTTGAGAAAAGGGATGGAAACACCATATATTTT	CSVEKRDGNTIYF
.	TRBV14	.	TRBJ2-7	TGTGCCAGCAGCCCAGGAGGGGCGGCCGAGCAGTACTTC	CASSPGGAAEQYF
.	TRBV6-5	.	TRBJ2-3	TGTGCCAGCAGTTACCGCGGGGCCAGCACAGATACGCAGTATTTT	CASSYRGASTDTQYF
.	TRBV19	once	TRBJ1-2	TGTGCCAGTAGTTACCAGACGGACACTAACTATGGCTACACCTTC	CASSYQTDTNYGYTF